This T cell receptor (beta chain) was sequenced in a study of graft-versus-host responses after intestinal transplantation. Study background: Every transplant recipient was induced with anti-thymocyte globulin, then maintained on tacrolimus and steroids for about 3 years. General study results and limits: Graft-versus-host to host-versus-graft clonal ratios in allografts were high in patients with graft-donor T cell macrochimerism. Among recipient marrow samples, GvH clones were found; some appeared first in ileum or blood.

Profiling relied on immunoSEQ multiplex PCR, and the TCRdb table lists in-frame clones only, not all of them. The top ten hold 1.3% of the sample, which has about 71,000 clones, less than 95% seen once. Trimming pared 3 bases from V and 0 bases from J, leaving 12 bases between. Looked up from germline, CDR1 is SGDLS and CDR2 is YYNGEE. The CDR3 covers 16 residues. This clone was seen once. Antigen unknown. The sequencing used unstimulated CD8+ T cells sorted from spleen or lymph node cells, collected before intestinal transplant. The receptor's source is a human donor who received an intestinal transplant. The chain is built from TRBV9 and TRBJ1-4, with D possibly TRBD1 on 6 matching bases. CDR3 protein: CASSGGGGATNEKLFF. In nucleotides, the CDR3 is TGTGCCAGCAGCGGAGGGGGGGGTGCAACTAATGAAAAACTGTTTTTT. Full variable domain (outside the CDR3, taken from reference TRBV9 and TRBJ1-4): DSGVTQTPKHLITATGQRVTLRCSPRSGDLSVYWYQQSLDQGLQFLIQYYNGEERAKGNILERFSAQQFPDLHSELNLSSLELGDSALYFCASSGGGGATNEKLFFGSGTQLSVL.